The rows below give T cell receptor beta chains drawn from one sample of a study of beta chain features in type 1 diabetes. Sequencing was performed with immunoSEQ multiplex PCR; in TCRdb, only in-frame clones are kept and a portion is missing. Among 620,000 or so clones listed, roughly 15% were seen once. Specimen: naive CD4+ T cells from blood. Every receptor here comes from a man younger than 30 in good health. Each CDR3 is given with its conserved first and last residue. D genes are given only for firm matches. The listing skips clone size in some rows; elsewhere it reads once, few, many or a size class.

V: TRBV9; size: few; J: TRBJ1-2; D: -; DNA: TGTGCCAGCAGCGTCAGGGTCAGGGGCAAAAACTATGGCTACACCTTC; CDR3: CASSVRVRGKNYGYTF
V: TRBV19; size: few; J: TRBJ2-3; D: -; DNA: TGTGCCAGTAGTATCCTCCAGCTGGATACGCAGTATTTT; CDR3: CASSILQLDTQYF
V: TRBV6-5; size: -; J: TRBJ1-1; D: -; DNA: TGTGCCAGCAGTTACGACAGGACGAACACTGAAGCTTTCTTT; CDR3: CASSYDRTNTEAFF
V: TRBV28; size: -; J: TRBJ1-4; D: -; DNA: TGTGCCAGCAGTTCCCCCAGTAATGAAAAACTGTTTTTT; CDR3: CASSSPSNEKLFF
V: TRBV27; size: -; J: TRBJ1-3; D: -; DNA: TGTGCCAGCAGTTTAGGTCCAGGGATCAGCTCTGGAAACACCATATATTTT; CDR3: CASSLGPGISSGNTIYF
V: TRBV28; size: -; J: TRBJ2-7; D: TRBD2; DNA: TGTGCCAGCAGTTTATTTCGGGGGGGTTCCTACGAGCAGTACTTC; CDR3: CASSLFRGGSYEQYF
V: TRBV4-3; size: few; J: TRBJ2-3; D: -; DNA: TGCGCCAGCAGCCAAGGATCATCCCCGGATACGCAGTATTTT; CDR3: CASSQGSSPDTQYF
V: TRBV9; size: few; J: TRBJ1-1; D: -; DNA: TGTGCCAGCAGCGTAGCGGCAGGGAAGGACACTGAAGCTTTCTTT; CDR3: CASSVAAGKDTEAFF
V: TRBV6-5; size: few; J: TRBJ1-5; D: TRBD1; DNA: TGTGCCAGCAGTGGGACAGGCTACAATCAGCCCCAGCATTTT; CDR3: CASSGTGYNQPQHF
V: TRBV4-2; size: few; J: TRBJ1-6; D: -; DNA: TGTGCCAGCAGCCAAGATCCGTACGGGGATTCACCCCTCCACTTT; CDR3: CASSQDPYGDSPLHF
V: TRBV18; size: -; J: TRBJ2-5; D: TRBD1; DNA: TGTGCCAGCTCACCACAGGGACAGGGCCGGGAGACCCAGTACTTC; CDR3: CASSPQGQGRETQYF
V: TRBV28; size: -; J: TRBJ1-2; D: TRBD1; DNA: TGTGCCAGCGGCCCAGTACAGGGGAGAGGCTATGGCTACACCTTC; CDR3: CASGPVQGRGYGYTF
V: TRBV9; size: -; J: TRBJ2-3; D: -; DNA: TGTGCCAGCAGCGTAGTCGGTTTCACAGATACGCAGTATTTT; CDR3: CASSVVGFTDTQYF
V: TRBV7-2; size: -; J: TRBJ1-5; D: -; DNA: TGTGCCAGCAGCCCCCGAGGGGGGTCAGGTCAGCCCCAGCATTTT; CDR3: CASSPRGGSGQPQHF
V: TRBV30; size: -; J: TRBJ1-2; D: TRBD1; DNA: TGTGCCTGGAGTGGACAGGGAACAGGCTACACCTTC; CDR3: CAWSGQGTGYTF
V: TRBV7-8; size: few; J: TRBJ1-5; D: -; DNA: TGTGCCAGCAGCTGGGGGCGGGCCTATAGCAATCAGCCCCAGCATTTT; CDR3: CASSWGRAYSNQPQHF
V: TRBV6-6; size: few; J: TRBJ2-6; D: -; DNA: TGTGCCAGCAGTTTAGGCTCTGGGGCCAACGTCCTGACTTTC; CDR3: CASSLGSGANVLTF
V: TRBV18; size: many; J: TRBJ2-5; D: -; DNA: TGTGCCAGCTCACCCAAAGAGACCCAGTACTTC; CDR3: CASSPKETQYF
V: TRBV18; size: once; J: TRBJ1-1; D: -; DNA: TGTGCCAGCTCTCTGTCGGGAGTCACTGAAGCTTTCTTT; CDR3: CASSLSGVTEAFF
V: TRBV27; size: -; J: TRBJ1-3; D: TRBD1; DNA: TGTGCCAGCAGTTGGGACAGGGGGCGAGGAAACACCATATATTTT; CDR3: CASSWDRGRGNTIYF
V: TRBV7-2; size: -; J: TRBJ2-2; D: -; DNA: TGTGCCAGCAGCTATCAGGCCGGGTGGAACACCGGGGAGCTGTTTTTT; CDR3: CASSYQAGWNTGELFF
V: TRBV5-1; size: -; J: TRBJ1-1; D: -; DNA: TGCGCCAGCAGCTATGAGGGGCGAGTCACTGAAGCTTTCTTT; CDR3: CASSYEGRVTEAFF
V: TRBV19; size: -; J: TRBJ1-2; D: TRBD1; DNA: TGTGCCAGTAGTAGGCCCTCCGGGACAGGGAATGGCTACACCTTC; CDR3: CASSRPSGTGNGYTF
V: TRBV7-9; size: -; J: TRBJ1-1; D: -; DNA: TGTGCCAGCAGCTTAGGGGGGTCGGACACTGAAGCTTTCTTT; CDR3: CASSLGGSDTEAFF
V: TRBV20-1; size: few; J: TRBJ2-5; D: -; DNA: TGCCGGGGGCAGGGTGGGGAGACCCAGTACTTC; CDR3: CRGQGGETQYF
V: TRBV7-2; size: -; J: TRBJ2-3; D: -; DNA: TGTGCCAGCAGCTTAAACGGTGGGACAGATACGCAGTATTTT; CDR3: CASSLNGGTDTQYF
V: TRBV7-9; size: -; J: TRBJ1-6; D: -; DNA: TGTGCCAGCAGCCCGGACAGTAATAATTCACCCCTCCACTTT; CDR3: CASSPDSNNSPLHF
V: TRBV5-6; size: -; J: TRBJ1-4; D: -; DNA: TGTGCCAGCAGCTTGTTGGGTGCAACTAATGAAAAACTGTTTTTT; CDR3: CASSLLGATNEKLFF
V: TRBV15; size: -; J: TRBJ2-5; D: -; DNA: TGTGCCACCAGCAGAGATCTTAAAGGGACCCAGTACTTC; CDR3: CATSRDLKGTQYF
V: TRBV5-1; size: few; J: TRBJ2-1; D: TRBD2; DNA: TGCGCCAGCAGCTTTCGGGGGGATTACAATGAGCAGTTCTTC; CDR3: CASSFRGDYNEQFF
V: TRBV6-5; size: -; J: TRBJ2-2; D: -; DNA: TGTGCCAGCAGATGGGACTTCGGCACCGGGGAGCTGTTTTTT; CDR3: CASRWDFGTGELFF
V: TRBV23-1; size: few; J: TRBJ1-5; D: -; DNA: TGCGCCAGCAGTCAATGTGGGCCCCAGCATTTT; CDR3: CASSQCGPQHF
V: TRBV27; size: few; J: TRBJ1-2; D: -; DNA: TGTGCCAGCAGTTTAGCCCCGAAACAGTGGTTTGGCTACACCTTC; CDR3: CASSLAPKQWFGYTF
V: TRBV21-1; size: -; J: TRBJ1-1; D: -; DNA: TGTGCCAGCAGCAAAGCTGATCGGACTAGGGCTGAAGCTTTCTTT; CDR3: CASSKADRTRAEAFF
V: TRBV28; size: -; J: TRBJ2-7; D: TRBD1; DNA: TGTGCCAGCAGGGGGACAGGGGTCTCCTACGAGCAGTACTTC; CDR3: CASRGTGVSYEQYF
V: TRBV28; size: few; J: TRBJ1-2; D: -; DNA: TGTGCCAGCAGTTTTTTACACAGAGACTATGGCTACACCTTC; CDR3: CASSFLHRDYGYTF
V: TRBV28; size: -; J: TRBJ2-1; D: TRBD1; DNA: TGTGCCAGCATCGGAAAGGGACAGTTAAATGAGCAGTTCTTC; CDR3: CASIGKGQLNEQFF
V: TRBV9; size: -; J: TRBJ2-3; D: -; DNA: TGTGCCAGCAGCGGGGGCACAGATACGCAGTATTTT; CDR3: CASSGGTDTQYF
V: TRBV10-2; size: -; J: TRBJ2-7; D: -; DNA: TGCGCCAGCAGTGAGGTGGGACAGCGGGACTACGAGCAGTACTTC; CDR3: CASSEVGQRDYEQYF
V: TRBV5-6; size: -; J: TRBJ1-5; D: -; DNA: TGTGCCAGCAGCTTCGGGCAGGGTTGGAGCAATCAGCCCCAGCATTTT; CDR3: CASSFGQGWSNQPQHF
V: TRBV5-1; size: -; J: TRBJ2-5; D: -; DNA: TGCGCCAGCAGCTTGGGGGACAATATCCAAGAGACCCAGTACTTC; CDR3: CASSLGDNIQETQYF
V: TRBV7-2; size: -; J: TRBJ2-7; D: -; DNA: TGTGCCAGCAGCTTTCGGCGTGACAGGAGCTCCTACGAGCAGTACTTC; CDR3: CASSFRRDRSSYEQYF
V: TRBV4-3; size: -; J: TRBJ2-3; D: -; DNA: TGCGCCAGCAGCCAAGATCGAGTCGGGAGCACAGATACGCAGTATTTT; CDR3: CASSQDRVGSTDTQYF
V: TRBV6-5; size: -; J: TRBJ2-1; D: -; DNA: TGTGCCAGCACGGCGTCCTACAATGAGCAGTTCTTC; CDR3: CASTASYNEQFF
V: TRBV4-1; size: -; J: TRBJ2-1; D: TRBD2; DNA: TGCGCCAGCAGACCTACTAGCGGGAGGGCCAATGAGCAGTTCTTC; CDR3: CASRPTSGRANEQFF
V: TRBV5-1; size: -; J: TRBJ1-2; D: TRBD1; DNA: TGCGCCAGCAGCTTGATCGAGGGGGCCGATGGCTACACCTTC; CDR3: CASSLIEGADGYTF
V: TRBV28; size: few; J: TRBJ2-7; D: -; DNA: TGTGCCAGCAGCCTAGTGACTCCCAACGAGCAGTACTTC; CDR3: CASSLVTPNEQYF
V: TRBV7-3; size: few; J: TRBJ2-1; D: -; DNA: TGTGCCAGCAGCTCAGATAGCGGAAGCTCCTACAATGAGCAGTTCTTC; CDR3: CASSSDSGSSYNEQFF